This record looks at one T cell receptor (beta chain) sequence and its context. CDR3 size: 16 residues. Trimming stripped 6 bases from V and 3 bases from J, with 18 bases between. CDR1 is SGHVS, CDR2 FQNEAQ, per germline. This sample is part of a study of blood T cell repertoires in COVID-19. Data came from immunoSEQ multiplex PCR; TCRdb stores just in-frame clones and leaves some out. The sample yields 120,000 or so clones, around 89% seen once. The chain carries TRBV7-8 and TRBJ1-3, with D uncertain. The sequence came from a woman aged 55-70 years with COVID-19, enrolled during active disease. What was sequenced was peripheral blood. The chain's CDR3 is CASSKSEGGSGNTIYF. The CDR3 bases are TGTGCCAGCAGTAAATCCGAAGGTGGGAGTGGAAACACCATATATTTT.